This TCR beta chain was found in a study of regulatory T cells in long-lasting Graves disease. Study observations and caveats: The study found TRBV28, TRBJ1-2 and TRBJ2-5 favored in persistent disease. Newly diagnosed Graves' patients had higher TCR diversity than persistent ones.

Of note for this clonotype: The antigen is unknown.

Trimming took 5 bases from V and 5 from J, leaving 12 bases between them. The germline V gene has CDR1 SGHTA and CDR2 FQGNSA. This CDR3 has 13 residues. Assembly of TCR beta libraries relied on iRepertoire HTBI primers together with Arm-PCR of CDR3 regions. Per the original methods: Identification yielded 62 TRBV and 14 TRBJ segments across samples. TCRdb used MiXCR to reprocess the multiplex PCR reads, holding one entry per CDR3 protein. These V and J calls rely on TCRdb rather than the paper's analysis. This table has fewer than 650,000 distinct CDR3 sequences, about 16% appearing once. The time point denotes: newly diagnosed GD, antithyroid drugs for less than 3 months. Making the TCR library involved RNA that had been extracted from PBMCs. These records were also assigned to another study, of T cells in Graves' hyperthyroidism and ophthalmopathy. That report notes: The hyperthyroidism was newly diagnosed and had lasted under 2 months; the patients were aged 18 to 65.

Sequencing was performed on peripheral blood mononuclear cells (PBMCs), taken at new diagnosis, from a patient treated with antithyroid drugs. The chain has TRBV7-2 and TRBJ2-5; the D gene is possibly TRBD2 (5 bases). The sequence was obtained from a man between 18 and 29 years old with Graves disease. CDR3 protein: CASSRKSGETQYF. Written as DNA, the CDR3 is TGTGCCAGCAGCCGTAAGAGCGGTGAGACCCAGTACTTC.